The 20 T cell receptor beta chains below all came from one sample that was sequenced in a study of shared clonotypes between healthy human individuals. Positive CCR7 selection of CD45RO-negative cells yielded the naive CD8 cells, and terminally differentiated effector memory CD45RA+ cells were excluded. The assay was immunoSEQ multiplex PCR, and TCRdb's table has in-frame clones only and misses some. The sample carries about 2.2 million clones, about 93% recorded once. The sequenced material came from naive CD8+ T cells from PBMCs. The receptors come from a man younger than 30 in good health. Some clones in this sample may be carry-over from other donors' samples.

The chain has TRBV6-1 and TRBJ2-7; perhaps TRBD2 as D (6 bases). This CDR3 has 14 amino acids. CDR1 and CDR2 from the germline V gene are MNHNS and SASEGT. V lost 3 bases to trimming and J lost 2 bases, with 11 bases between them. CDR3 nucleotides: TGTGCCAGCAGTGATTGGGGACTTGCCTACGAGCAGTACTTC. Its translation is CASSDWGLAYEQYF.

This chain uses TRBV13 with TRBJ2-1, with D unclear. Deletions cut 4 bases from V and 1 base from J, with 14 bases between. From germline, CDR1 is PRHDT and CDR2 FYEKMQ (reference sequence). CDR3 size: 16 residues. The chain's CDR3 is CASSSMLNRSYNEQFF. The CDR3 DNA reads as TGTGCCAGCAGCTCGATGCTGAATCGGTCCTACAATGAGCAGTTCTTC.

The chain uses TRBV27 and TRBJ2-5; D not certain. The CDR3 consists of 13 residues. V lost 1 base, J lost 5 bases, and 8 bases lay in between. In germline, CDR1 is MNHEY, CDR2 SMNVEV (reference sequence). This CDR3 reads CASSLWPRETQYF. The DNA of the CDR3 is TGTGCCAGCAGTTTATGGCCTCGGGAGACCCAGTACTTC.

The chain is built from TRBV27 and TRBJ2-7, with TRBD2 identical over 8 bases. The CDR3 consists of 16 residues. V was clipped by 3 bases and J by 4 bases; unmatched bases: 11. CDR1 is MNHEY, CDR2 SMNVEV, per germline (reference sequence). CDR3 residues: CASSFGVREGQYEQYF. CDR3 nucleotide sequence: TGTGCCAGCAGTTTTGGGGTCCGGGAGGGCCAGTACGAGCAGTACTTC.

The chain uses TRBV7-3 and TRBJ1-4; no clear D. CDR3 length: 16 residues. Trimming cost V 5 bases and J 3 bases, with 16 bases left between them. The germline V gene encodes CDR1 SGHTA and CDR2 FQGTGA. The CDR3 spells CASSPGPPGSNEKLFF. The CDR3 DNA reads as TGTGCCAGCAGCCCCGGCCCCCCGGGGTCTAATGAAAAACTGTTTTTT.

The rearrangement joins TRBV9 to TRBJ2-7; 7 bases map to TRBD1. Germline V CDR1 and CDR2: SGDLS, YYNGEE. V trimming: 0 bases; J trimming: 2 bases; junction bases outside the gene matches: 5. The CDR3 contains 15 residues. CDR3 residues: CASSVADRAAYEQYF. CDR3 bases: TGTGCCAGCAGCGTAGCAGACAGGGCCGCCTACGAGCAGTACTTC.

V gene TRBV6-6 combines with J gene TRBJ2-7; 8 nucleotides align to TRBD1. Germline assignment: CDR1 MNHNY and CDR2 SVGAGI (reference sequence). The trim removed 2 bases at V and 6 bases at J, leaving 3 bases unmatched. The CDR3 consists of 13 residues. CDR3 sequence: CASSYQGAVEQYF. The CDR3, as DNA: TGTGCCAGCAGTTACCAGGGGGCGGTCGAGCAGTACTTC.

The CDR3 loop reads CASVGTGGPFTYEQYF. The CDR3, as DNA: TGTGCCAGCGTAGGGACAGGGGGACCCTTTACCTACGAGCAGTACTTC. V usage is TRBV2 and J usage is TRBJ2-7; TRBD1 agrees at 11 bases. Germline V lookup: CDR1 SNHLY, CDR2 FYNNEI. V shed 8 bases, J shed 2 bases, and the junction held 11 bases outside the gene matches. This CDR3 has 16 amino acids.

The count of this clone is one. The genes are TRBV7-9 and TRBJ2-1; 7 bases agree with TRBD2. Germline V CDR1 and CDR2: SEHNR, FQNEAQ (reference sequence). V dropped 5 bases and J dropped 4; count of bases not matched to a gene: 11. The CDR3 runs 16 residues. The CDR3 nucleotides read TGTGCCAGCAGCCCCGGCCCGGGAGGTTTATACAATGAGCAGTTCTTC. This translates into CASSPGPGGLYNEQFF. The full variable domain, rest sourced from reference TRBV7-9 and TRBJ2-1, is DTGVSQNPRHKITKRGQNVTFRCDPISEHNRLYWYRQTLGQGPEFLTYFQNEAQLEKSRLLSDRFSAERPKGSFSTLEIQRTEQGDSAMYLCASSPGPGGLYNEQFFGPGTRLTVL.

The chain combines TRBV5-6 with TRBJ2-2; perhaps TRBD1 as D (6 bases). This CDR3 spans 14 amino acids. Deletions cut 5 bases from V and 3 bases from J, with 11 bases between. Germline CDR1 SGHDT, CDR2 YYEEEE. The CDR3 bases are TGTGCCAGCAGGCCCAGGGGTGACACCGGGGAGCTGTTTTTT. Translating gives CASRPRGDTGELFF.

In this sample, this clone turned up once. The same CDR3 can be traced to other DNA sequences in this sample. The chain is built from TRBV28 and TRBJ2-3; D remains unclear. Trimming cost V 5 bases and J 6 bases, with 9 bases left between them. CDR3 length: 12 residues. Germline values: CDR1 MDHEN, CDR2 SYDVKM. CDR3 sequence: CASSLHTDTQYF. The CDR3 region has the DNA TGTGCCAGCAGTCTTCACACCGATACGCAGTATTTT.

This chain uses TRBV9 with TRBJ2-3, with D tentatively TRBD2 (5 bases). CDR3 length: 14 amino acids. Trimming stripped 4 bases from V and 1 base from J, with 10 bases between. Germline V lookup: CDR1 SGDLS, CDR2 YYNGEE. The CDR3 DNA reads TGTGCCAGCAGCTCCGGACTTGGCACAGATACGCAGTATTTT. It codes for CASSSGLGTDTQYF. Filled out from reference TRBV9 and TRBJ2-3, the complete variable domain reads DSGVTQTPKHLITATGQRVTLRCSPRSGDLSVYWYQQSLDQGLQFLIQYYNGEERAKGNILERFSAQQFPDLHSELNLSSLELGDSALYFCASSSGLGTDTQYFGPGTRLTVL.

The J gene is TRBJ2-4, the V gene TRBV19, with D maybe TRBD2 (6 bases). Deletions cut 6 bases from V and 5 bases from J, with 8 bases between. CDR3 length: 12 residues. CDR1 LNHDA and CDR2 SQIVND come from the germline V gene (reference sequence). The CDR3 loop is CASSGTENIQYF. The CDR3 coding sequence is TGTGCCAGTAGCGGGACTGAAAACATTCAGTACTTC.

CDR3: CASSFNGRARSYEQYF. CDR3 nucleotides: TGTGCCAGCAGCTTCAACGGGAGGGCCCGCTCCTACGAGCAGTACTTC. The J gene is TRBJ2-7, the V gene TRBV7-9, with 8 bases lining up with TRBD2. This CDR3 has 16 amino acids. J gave up 0 bases and V 3 bases, and 7 bases lay outside the gene matches. CDR1 and CDR2 from the germline V gene are SEHNR and FQNEAQ (reference sequence). The full variable domain, its missing parts supplied by reference TRBV7-9 and TRBJ2-7, is DTGVSQNPRHKITKRGQNVTFRCDPISEHNRLYWYRQTLGQGPEFLTYFQNEAQLEKSRLLSDRFSAERPKGSFSTLEIQRTEQGDSAMYLCASSFNGRARSYEQYFGPGTRLTVT.

The chain has TRBV15 and TRBJ2-1; the D gene is possibly TRBD2 (6 bases). From germline, CDR1 is LNHNV and CDR2 YYDKDF (reference sequence). The germline V and J ends were trimmed by 9 bases and 6 bases, with 9 bases remaining between them. The CDR3 runs to 11 residues. CDR3 region: CATRLVNEQFF. The CDR3 DNA reads as TGTGCCACAAGACTAGTCAATGAGCAGTTCTTC.

The chain joins TRBV9 to TRBJ2-3; possibly TRBD1 or TRBD2 for D (6 bases each). Germline loops: CDR1 SGDLS, CDR2 YYNGEE. Trimming pared 0 bases from V and 4 bases from J, leaving 21 bases between. The CDR3 runs 18 residues. CDR3 DNA: TGTGCCAGCAGCGTAGTTCCTCTCGTTGGCGGGACATCAGATACGCAGTATTTT. Protein: CASSVVPLVGGTSDTQYF.

The chain carries TRBV27 and TRBJ1-2; D ambiguous. The CDR3 is 13 amino acids. V shed 3 bases and J shed 0 bases, with 5 bases lying between them. Germline CDR1 reads MNHEY; CDR2 reads SMNVEV (reference sequence). The CDR3 DNA follows: TGTGCCAGCAGTTTGCAGTCTAACTATGGCTACACCTTC. The encoded protein is CASSLQSNYGYTF.

The chain carries TRBV10-3 and TRBJ2-3, with a weak D call TRBD2 (5 bases). This CDR3 comprises 14 residues. Per germline, CDR1 ENHRY and CDR2 SYGVKD. Trimming cost V 0 bases and J 5 bases, with 9 bases left between them. The CDR3 coding sequence is TGTGCCATCAGTGAGTCTTTTGGACTAGATACGCAGTATTTT. Protein: CAISESFGLDTQYF.

The chain uses TRBV13 and TRBJ1-2; D gene uncertain. Germline CDR1 reads PRHDT; CDR2 reads FYEKMQ (reference sequence). CDR3 length: 14 residues. The V end lost 3 bases, the J end lost 7 bases, and 15 bases lay between the germline ends. CDR3 sequence reads: CASSFGRRNAGYTF. In DNA, the CDR3 is TGTGCCAGCAGCTTTGGCAGGAGGAATGCTGGCTACACCTTC.

V and J are TRBV7-9 and TRBJ2-4, with D possibly called TRBD1 or TRBD2 (5 bases each). Trimming left V 4 bases short and J 7 bases short, with 14 bases between. Germline CDR1 SEHNR, CDR2 FQNEAQ (reference sequence). The CDR3 contains 14 residues. CDR3 sequence: CASSSPGPTNIQYF. The CDR3 region has the DNA TGTGCCAGCAGCTCTCCGGGACCGACGAACATTCAGTACTTC.